This note documents a single T cell receptor beta chain sequence. Its target antigen remains unknown. Base qualities were left out, and no much larger clone turns up one base away. TCRbeta CDR3 regions were amplified from genomic DNA by means of the immunoSEQ Assay, a bias-controlled multiplex PCR. Regarding the original processing steps: The number of nucleated cells in each sample was estimated from the amplification of reference gene primers within the assay. Sequence reads were collapsed and filtered to measure the absolute abundance of every unique TCRbeta CDR3 rearrangement. For each sample, productive Simpson clonality was calculated as the square root of Simpson's diversity index across productive rearrangements. The source is immuneACCESS, and TCRdb retained only in-frame sequences with V and J called. Part of the clones is not carried over; for the studies checked, unresolved V genes explain less than half of this, and the remainder is unexplained. The V and J calls and clone size were taken over from that table, and D and trimming were inferred from the DNA. This sample holds about 30,000 clones; around 85% were observed only once. The top ten clonotypes cover 20% to 25% of the sample.

This record comes from a study of blood T cell repertoires in COVID-19 (dated by TCRdb to 2020 to 2021). For the study in its entirety: The collaborator samples originated in the United States, Italy and Spain and spanned the acute and convalescent phases of COVID-19. The prospective study material was composed of cDNA or gDNA derived from T cells, B-cell-depleted T cells, or PBMCs. The dataset comprised deeply sampled blood TCRbeta repertoires from subjects exposed to, actively infected with, or recovered from COVID-19. A freely available public database, intended as a resource for researchers studying the immune response to SARS-CoV-2, is where the repertoires were released. Samples came from the ongoing ImmuneRACE study (first 160 participants) plus 1,254 subjects from 6 global collaborators. Nearly every sample came with metadata listing a de-identified subject ID, COVID-19 status, age in years and sex. Where HLA class I and class II types were available, the types were taken from metadata supplied by the sample provider, not from assay-based typing.

What the work shows at the level of the full study, not this receptor alone: The amount of clinical and demographic metadata varied by source and participant and was provided uncurated.

Whole blood was collected in K2EDTA tubes by collaborating institutions according to the institutions' own protocols. For TCRbeta analysis, collaborators shipped samples in one of three forms: frozen whole blood, isolated PBMCs, or DNA extracted from either of those sample types. Per the germline V gene, SGDLS is the CDR1 and YYNGEE is the CDR2. CDR3 length: 17 amino acids, cysteine to phenylalanine. Only the CDR3 DNA stays, 51 bases, in frame from base 1. Germline trimming: 4 bases from V, 0 bases from J; junction bases outside gene matches: 10. This receptor was taken from a human donor with active COVID-19. The donor label of this sample is uncertain. What was sequenced was peripheral blood. Recombination connected TRBV9 to TRBJ1-1; a stretch of 9 junction bases matches TRBD1. The DNA sequence follows: TGTGCCAGCAGCCCCCGGACAGGGGAAGGGGTGAACACTGAAGCTTTCTTT. Translated, it reads CASSPRTGEGVNTEAFF.